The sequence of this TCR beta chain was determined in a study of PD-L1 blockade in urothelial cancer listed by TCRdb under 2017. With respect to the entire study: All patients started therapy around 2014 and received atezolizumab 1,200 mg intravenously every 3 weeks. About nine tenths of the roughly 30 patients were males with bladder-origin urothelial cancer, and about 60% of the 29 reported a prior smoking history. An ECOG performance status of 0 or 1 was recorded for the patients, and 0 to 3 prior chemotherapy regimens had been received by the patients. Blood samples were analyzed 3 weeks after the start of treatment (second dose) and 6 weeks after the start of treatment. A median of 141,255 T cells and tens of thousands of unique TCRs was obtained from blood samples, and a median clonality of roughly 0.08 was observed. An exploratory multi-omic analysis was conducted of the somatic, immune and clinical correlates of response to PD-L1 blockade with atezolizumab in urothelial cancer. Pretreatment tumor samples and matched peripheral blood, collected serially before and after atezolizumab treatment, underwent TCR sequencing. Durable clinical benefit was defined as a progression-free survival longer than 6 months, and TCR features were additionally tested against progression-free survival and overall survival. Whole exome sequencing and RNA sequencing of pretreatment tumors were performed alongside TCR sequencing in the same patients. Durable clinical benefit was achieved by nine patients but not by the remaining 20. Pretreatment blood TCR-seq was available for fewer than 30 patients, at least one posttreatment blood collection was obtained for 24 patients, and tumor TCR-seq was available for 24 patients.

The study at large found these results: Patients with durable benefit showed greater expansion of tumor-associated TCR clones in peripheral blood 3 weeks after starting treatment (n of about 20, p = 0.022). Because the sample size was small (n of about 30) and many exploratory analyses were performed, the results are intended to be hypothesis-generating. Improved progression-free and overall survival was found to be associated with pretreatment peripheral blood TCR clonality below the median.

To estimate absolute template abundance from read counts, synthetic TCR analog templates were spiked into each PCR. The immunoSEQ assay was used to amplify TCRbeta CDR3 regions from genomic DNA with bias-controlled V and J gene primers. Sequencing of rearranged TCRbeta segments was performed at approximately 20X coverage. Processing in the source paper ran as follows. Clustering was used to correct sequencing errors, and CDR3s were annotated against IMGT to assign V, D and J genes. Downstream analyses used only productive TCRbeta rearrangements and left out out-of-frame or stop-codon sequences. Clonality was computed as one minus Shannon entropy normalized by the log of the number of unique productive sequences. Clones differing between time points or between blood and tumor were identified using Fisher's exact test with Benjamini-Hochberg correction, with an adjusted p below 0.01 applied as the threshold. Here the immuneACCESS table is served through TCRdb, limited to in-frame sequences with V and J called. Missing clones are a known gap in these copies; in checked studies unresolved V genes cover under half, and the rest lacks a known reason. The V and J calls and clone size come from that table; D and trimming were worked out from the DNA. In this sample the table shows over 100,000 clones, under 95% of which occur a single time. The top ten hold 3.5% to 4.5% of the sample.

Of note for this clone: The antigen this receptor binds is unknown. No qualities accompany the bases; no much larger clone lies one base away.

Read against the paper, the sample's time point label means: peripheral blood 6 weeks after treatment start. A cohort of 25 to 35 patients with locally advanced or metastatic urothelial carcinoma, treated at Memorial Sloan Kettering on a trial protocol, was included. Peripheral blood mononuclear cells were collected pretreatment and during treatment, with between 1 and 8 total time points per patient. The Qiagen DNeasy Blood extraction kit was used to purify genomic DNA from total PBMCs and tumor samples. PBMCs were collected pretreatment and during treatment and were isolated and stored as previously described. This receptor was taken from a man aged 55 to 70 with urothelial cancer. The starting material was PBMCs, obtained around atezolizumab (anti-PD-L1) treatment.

This receptor has the CDR3 CAWSPLSGRGSGADTQYF. At the DNA level, the sequence is TGTGCCTGGAGTCCACTTAGCGGGAGGGGATCCGGGGCAGATACGCAGTATTTT. The chain employs TRBV30 and TRBJ2-3, with 11 bases in between that match TRBD2. The CDR3 starts with the cysteine, ends with the phenylalanine, and has 18 residues. CDR3 DNA only is kept here, 54 bases in frame from base 1. V has 2 bases trimmed and J has 4 bases trimmed; junction bases matching no gene number 14. Based on the germline V gene (reference sequence), the CDR1 and CDR2 sequences are GTSNPN and SVGIG.